This record concerns one T cell receptor (beta chain) sequence. Its antigen is still unknown. The V segment lost 5 bases and the J segment 2 bases; nucleotides outside the gene matches: 7. Per the germline V gene, CDR1 is SEHNR and CDR2 is FQNEAQ (reference sequence). The CDR3 length is 15 residues. The sample originates from a study of long-term antiretroviral therapy in people with HIV. Study outcomes and limitations: Dominating the repertoire at all time points were the clones that expanded before ART.

Survey-level resolution applied to immunoSEQ assay v3.0. TCRdb's table, derived via immunoSEQ multiplex PCR, lists solely in-frame clones and lacks some. The sample has tens of thousands of clones, about 89% seen once. Specimen: unsorted PBMCs, collected 0.1 years before starting antiretroviral therapy. The sequence derives from a woman aged 45-59 years with HIV. V gene TRBV7-9 combines with J gene TRBJ2-5, with 8 bases fitting TRBD1. The CDR3 sequence is CASSRRTGPQETQYF. The CDR3 nucleotides are TGTGCCAGCAGCCGGAGGACAGGGCCGCAAGAGACCCAGTACTTC.